This T cell receptor beta chain was sequenced for a study of T cells in Graves' hyperthyroidism and ophthalmopathy. Germline loops: CDR1 SGDLS, CDR2 YYNGEE. CDR3 size: 15 residues. With 0 bases removed from V and 2 bases from J, the gap between germline ends came to 9 bases. At least ten counts were recorded for this clonotype. Authors of the study amplified TCR beta CDR3 regions from RNA transcripts. First-round RT-PCR with HTBI primers amplified the TCR CDR3 region. TCRdb ran MiXCR on the multiplex PCR reads and lists one entry per CDR3 protein. The sample holds some 620,000 distinct CDR3 sequences; around 16% are singletons and the top ten take 3% to 4.5%.

Specimen: blood. The clonotype comes from a woman in her 30s with Graves' hyperthyroidism. The V gene is TRBV9, the J gene TRBJ2-1; possible D gene TRBD2, 5 bases. CDR3 DNA: TGTGCCAGCAGCGTAGGGCTAGCACCCTACAATGAGCAGTTCTTC. It yields the protein CASSVGLAPYNEQFF.